This TCR beta chain was profiled in a study of cytomegalovirus exposure and HLA in healthy donors. Study-wide results and limits: In a later analysis, common viral pathogens appeared linked to several of the most significant clusters.

Comment on this clone: Its antigen is not known.

Use of 60 Vbeta and 13 Jbeta primers characterized the PCR. Generated by immunoSEQ multiplex PCR, the TCRdb table keeps only in-frame clones and is missing some. The sample yields approximately 74,000 clones, roughly 80% seen once. Sequenced material: PBMCs. This clonotype originated in a woman aged 30 to 39 in good health and CMV-seronegative.

For the CDR3, the DNA is TGTGCCAGCAGTGCACAGATCCACACAGATACGCAGTATTTT. Protein sequence: CASSAQIHTDTQYF. This chain links TRBV6-1 with TRBJ2-3; D call uncertain. The V gene's germline CDR1 is MNHNS and CDR2 SASEGT. This CDR3 contains 14 residues. V lost 4 bases and J 2 bases, leaving 10 bases between the germline ends.